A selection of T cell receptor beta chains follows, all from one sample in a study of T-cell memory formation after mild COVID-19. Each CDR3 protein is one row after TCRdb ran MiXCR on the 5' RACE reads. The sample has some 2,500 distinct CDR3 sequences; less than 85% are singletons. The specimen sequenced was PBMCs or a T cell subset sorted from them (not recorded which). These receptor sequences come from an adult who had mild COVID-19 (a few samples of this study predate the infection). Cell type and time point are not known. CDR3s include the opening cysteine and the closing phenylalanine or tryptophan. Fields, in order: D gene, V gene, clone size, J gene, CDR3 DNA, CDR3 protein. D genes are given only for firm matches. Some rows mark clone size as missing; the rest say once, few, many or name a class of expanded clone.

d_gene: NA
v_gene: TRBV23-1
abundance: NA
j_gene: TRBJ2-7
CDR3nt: TGCGCCAGCAGTCAATCAGGGTACGAGCAGTACTTC
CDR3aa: CASSQSGYEQYF

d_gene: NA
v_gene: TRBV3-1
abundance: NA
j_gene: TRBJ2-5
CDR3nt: TGTGCCAGCAGCCAAACAGGACGGGAGACCCAGTACTTC
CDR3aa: CASSQTGRETQYF

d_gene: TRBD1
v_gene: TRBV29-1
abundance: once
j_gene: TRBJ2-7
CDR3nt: TGCAGCGTTGAGGGACAGAATACCTACGAGCAGTACTTC
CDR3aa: CSVEGQNTYEQYF

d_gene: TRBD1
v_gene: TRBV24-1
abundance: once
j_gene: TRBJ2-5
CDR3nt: TGTGCCACCAGTGACCCCGGGACAGGGGGCGGAGAGACCCAGTACTTC
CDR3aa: CATSDPGTGGGETQYF

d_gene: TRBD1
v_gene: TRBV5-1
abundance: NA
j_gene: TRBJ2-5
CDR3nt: TGCGCCAGCACCGGGACAGACCAAGAGACCCAGTACTTC
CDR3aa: CASTGTDQETQYF

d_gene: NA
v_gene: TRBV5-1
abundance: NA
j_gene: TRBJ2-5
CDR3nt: TGCGCCAGCAGCCCCGAGGGACGAAGGGAGACCCAGTACTTC
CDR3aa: CASSPEGRRETQYF

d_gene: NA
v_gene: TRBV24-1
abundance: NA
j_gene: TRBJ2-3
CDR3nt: TGTGCCACCAGTGACCCGATTGGCACAGATACGCAGTATTTT
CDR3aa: CATSDPIGTDTQYF

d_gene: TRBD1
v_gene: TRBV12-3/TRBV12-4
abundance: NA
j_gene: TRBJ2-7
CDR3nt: TGTGCCAGCAGTTTGGGGACAGGGTCCCCCGAGCAGTACTTC
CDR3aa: CASSLGTGSPEQYF

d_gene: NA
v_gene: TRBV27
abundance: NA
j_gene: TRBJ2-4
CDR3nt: TGTGCCAGCGGCAGGGGGGTGAGAAACATTCAGTACTTC
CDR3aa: CASGRGVRNIQYF

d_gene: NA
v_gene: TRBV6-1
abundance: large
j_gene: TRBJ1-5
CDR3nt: TGTGCCAGCAGTGAATGGACCAATCAGCCCCAGCATTTT
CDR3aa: CASSEWTNQPQHF

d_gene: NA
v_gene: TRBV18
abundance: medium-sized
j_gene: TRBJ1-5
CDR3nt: TGTGCCAGCTCACCCGGGGGGAATCAGCCCCAGCATTTT
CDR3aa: CASSPGGNQPQHF

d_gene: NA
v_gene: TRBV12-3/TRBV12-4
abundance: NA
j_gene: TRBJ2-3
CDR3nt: TGTGCCAGCAGTTTTTTAGATACGCAGTATTTT
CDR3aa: CASSFLDTQYF

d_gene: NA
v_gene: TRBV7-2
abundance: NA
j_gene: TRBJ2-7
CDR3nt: TGTGCCAGCAGGGCACCCGACACCTACGAGCAGTACTTC
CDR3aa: CASRAPDTYEQYF

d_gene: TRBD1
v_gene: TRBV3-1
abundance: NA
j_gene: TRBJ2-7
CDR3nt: TGTGCCAGCAGCCAACCGGGACAGGGGTCCTACGAGCAGTACTTC
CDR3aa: CASSQPGQGSYEQYF

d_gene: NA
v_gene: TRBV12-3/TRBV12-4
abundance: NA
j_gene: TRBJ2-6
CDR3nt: TGTGCCAGCAGTCCCCCGACGAGTTCCAACGTCCTGACTTTC
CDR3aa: CASSPPTSSNVLTF

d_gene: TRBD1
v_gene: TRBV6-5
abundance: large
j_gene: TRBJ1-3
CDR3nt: TGTGCCAGCAGTCCACAGGGGGCATCTGGAAACACCATATATTTT
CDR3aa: CASSPQGASGNTIYF

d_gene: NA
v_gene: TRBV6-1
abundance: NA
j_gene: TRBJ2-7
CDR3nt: TGTGCCAGCAGTGAGGCGGAATCCTACGAGCAGTACTTC
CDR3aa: CASSEAESYEQYF

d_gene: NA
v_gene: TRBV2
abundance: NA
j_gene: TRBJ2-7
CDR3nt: TGTGCCAGCAGTGAACAGGGTGAAGGCTACGAGCAGTACTTC
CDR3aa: CASSEQGEGYEQYF

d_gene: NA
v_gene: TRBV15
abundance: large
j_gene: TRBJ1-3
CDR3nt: TGTGCCACCAGCAGAGAGGTGGGCTCTGGAAACACCATATATTTT
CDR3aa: CATSREVGSGNTIYF

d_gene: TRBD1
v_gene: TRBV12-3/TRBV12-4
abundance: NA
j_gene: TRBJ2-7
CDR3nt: TGTGCCAGCAGCTCCCCCGGGACAGGACTTAAGGGGCATTTC
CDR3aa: CASSSPGTGLKGHF

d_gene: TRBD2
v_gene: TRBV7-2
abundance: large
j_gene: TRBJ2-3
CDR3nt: TGTGCCAGCAGCTTAGTAAACGGGGGGAGCACAGATACGCAGTATTTT
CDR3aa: CASSLVNGGSTDTQYF

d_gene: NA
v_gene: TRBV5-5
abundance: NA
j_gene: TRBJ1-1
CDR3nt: TGTGCCAGCAGCCGGCCCGGCAGGGAGTTGGACACTGAAGCTTTCTTT
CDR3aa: CASSRPGRELDTEAFF

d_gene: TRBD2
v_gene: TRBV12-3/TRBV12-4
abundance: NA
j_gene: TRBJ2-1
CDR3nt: TGTGCCAGCAGTGGGGGCGGGGGGACTACTGAGCAGTTCTTC
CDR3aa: CASSGGGGTTEQFF

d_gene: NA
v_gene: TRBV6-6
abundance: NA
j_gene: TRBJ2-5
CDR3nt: TGTGCCAGCAGGACCGGGGCCCGAGAGACCCAGTACTTC
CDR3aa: CASRTGARETQYF

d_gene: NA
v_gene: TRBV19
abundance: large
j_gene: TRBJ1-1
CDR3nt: TGTGCCAGTAGTATAGACAGGAACACTGAAGCTTTCTTT
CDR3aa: CASSIDRNTEAFF

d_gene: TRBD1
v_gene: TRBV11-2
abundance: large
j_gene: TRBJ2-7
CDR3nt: TGTGCCAGCAGCCAGGGACAGACCTACGAGCAGTACTTC
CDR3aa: CASSQGQTYEQYF

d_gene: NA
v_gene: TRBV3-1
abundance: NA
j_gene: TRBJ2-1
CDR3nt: TGTGCCAGCAGCCCGACGGTAGACAATGAGCAGTTCTTC
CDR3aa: CASSPTVDNEQFF

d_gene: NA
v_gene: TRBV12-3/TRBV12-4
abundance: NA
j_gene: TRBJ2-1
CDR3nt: TGTGCCAGCAGTTTCCCCTCGGGCAATGAGCAGTTCTTC
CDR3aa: CASSFPSGNEQFF

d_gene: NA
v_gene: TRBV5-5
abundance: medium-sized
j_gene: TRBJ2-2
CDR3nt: TGTGCCAGCAGCTTGGGAGGATTCACCGGGGAGCTGTTTTTT
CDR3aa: CASSLGGFTGELFF

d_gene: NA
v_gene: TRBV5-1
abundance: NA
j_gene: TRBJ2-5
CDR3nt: TGCGCCAGCAGCTTTGGGGAGACCCAGTACTTC
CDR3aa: CASSFGETQYF